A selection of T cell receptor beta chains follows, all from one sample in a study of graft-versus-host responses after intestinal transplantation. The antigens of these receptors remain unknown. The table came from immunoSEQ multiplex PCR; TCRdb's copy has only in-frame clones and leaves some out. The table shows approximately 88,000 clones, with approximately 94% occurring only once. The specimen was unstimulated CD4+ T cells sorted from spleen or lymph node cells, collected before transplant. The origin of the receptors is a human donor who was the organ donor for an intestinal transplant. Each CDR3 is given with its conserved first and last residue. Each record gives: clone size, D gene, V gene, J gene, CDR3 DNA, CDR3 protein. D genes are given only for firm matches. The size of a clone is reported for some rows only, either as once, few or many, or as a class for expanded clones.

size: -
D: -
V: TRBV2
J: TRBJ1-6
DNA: TGTGCCAGCAGGCGGGGTAATTCACCCCTCCACTTT
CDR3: CASRRGNSPLHF

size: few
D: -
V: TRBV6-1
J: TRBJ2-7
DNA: TGTGCCAGCAGTGAACCGGCAAACCTACGCGAGCAGTACTTC
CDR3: CASSEPANLREQYF

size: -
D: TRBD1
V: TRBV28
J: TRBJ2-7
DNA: TGTGCCAGCAGTCCTCAAGGGACAGTATCCTACGAGCAGTACTTC
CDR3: CASSPQGTVSYEQYF

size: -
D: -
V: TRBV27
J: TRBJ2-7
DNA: TGTGCCAGCAGTTTAGGGACATACGAGCAGTACTTC
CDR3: CASSLGTYEQYF

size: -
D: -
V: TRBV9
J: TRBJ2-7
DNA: TGTGCCAGCAGCGTAGAGCAGACAGGAATGTACGAGCAGTACTTC
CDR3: CASSVEQTGMYEQYF

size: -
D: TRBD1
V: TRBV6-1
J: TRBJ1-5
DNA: TGTGCCAGCAAGATGACAGGGAACAATCAGCCCCAGCATTTT
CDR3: CASKMTGNNQPQHF

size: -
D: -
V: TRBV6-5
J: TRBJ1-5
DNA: TGTGCCAGCAGTTACGCGGGAAATAATCAGCCCCAGCATTTT
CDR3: CASSYAGNNQPQHF

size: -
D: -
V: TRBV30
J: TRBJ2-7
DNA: TGTGCCTGGAGGACGCCCGTGGGCGAGCAGTACTTC
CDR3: CAWRTPVGEQYF

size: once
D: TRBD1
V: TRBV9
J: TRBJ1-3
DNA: TGTGCCAGCAGCGTAGGACAGGGGGCTGGAAACACCATATATTTT
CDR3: CASSVGQGAGNTIYF

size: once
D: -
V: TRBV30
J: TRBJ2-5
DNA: TGTGCCTGGAAGGTCTCATCATCGTTCGAGACCCAGTACTTC
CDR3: CAWKVSSSFETQYF